A selection of T cell receptor beta chains follows, all from one sample in a study of shared clonotypes between healthy human individuals. Assay: immunoSEQ multiplex PCR; the TCRdb copy retains only in-frame clones and omits some. The sample includes about 1 million clones, around 75% of them seen just once. The sample was memory CD4+ T cells sorted from blood. These receptors were obtained from a man aged 18 to 30 in good health. The CDR3 runs from the conserved cysteine through the conserved F or W. D genes are given only for firm matches. Clone size is given for some rows only: seen once, a few or many times, or a class if the clone is expanded.

d_call	v_call	j_call	clone_size	cdr3_aa	cdr3_nt
NA	TRBV7-7	TRBJ2-1	NA	CASSRNRKKGNEQFF	TGTGCTAGCAGCCGCAATAGGAAAAAAGGCAATGAGCAGTTCTTC
TRBD2	TRBV2	TRBJ2-3	NA	CASNAGVIVDTQYF	TGTGCCAGCAATGCGGGAGTCATAGTGGATACGCAGTATTTT
TRBD1	TRBV6-4	TRBJ2-3	NA	CASSPDRASTDTQYF	TGTGCCAGCAGTCCCGACAGGGCTAGCACAGATACGCAGTATTTT
NA	TRBV2	TRBJ2-2	NA	CATRDSNTGELFF	TGTGCCACTAGGGACTCCAACACCGGGGAGCTGTTTTTT
TRBD1	TRBV27	TRBJ2-7	NA	CASRRTGGSYEQYF	TGTGCCAGCCGCCGGACAGGGGGCAGCTACGAGCAGTACTTC
NA	TRBV16	TRBJ2-7	NA	CASSQGQGGGEQYF	TGTGCCAGCAGCCAAGGACAGGGAGGGGGAGAGCAGTACTTC
TRBD1	TRBV5-1	TRBJ2-3	NA	CASSTGDTDTQYF	TGCGCCAGCAGTACAGGGGACACAGATACGCAGTATTTT
TRBD1	TRBV18	TRBJ1-5	NA	CASSPGQAGGVPQHF	TGTGCCAGCTCACCCGGACAGGCGGGGGGTGTACCCCAGCATTTT
TRBD2	TRBV27	TRBJ2-1	NA	CASSPGLAGGPIINEQFF	TGTGCCAGCAGTCCTGGACTAGCGGGAGGGCCCATCATTAATGAGCAGTTCTTC
NA	TRBV10-3	TRBJ2-1	NA	CATDQDIGEQFF	TGTGCCACTGATCAGGACATAGGCGAGCAGTTCTTC
TRBD1	TRBV29-1	TRBJ2-3	NA	CSALRGQGWTDTQYF	TGCAGCGCCCTAAGGGGACAGGGTTGGACAGATACGCAGTATTTT
TRBD2	TRBV7-3	TRBJ2-1	NA	CASSRTPGRGVNIVHEQFF	TGTGCCAGCAGCCGAACCCCTGGGCGGGGGGTCAATATTGTACATGAGCAGTTCTTC
TRBD1	TRBV6-1	TRBJ2-7	few	CASPGRGREQYF	TGTGCCAGCCCCGGCAGGGGGCGAGAGCAGTACTTC
NA	TRBV29-1	TRBJ1-2	NA	CSVDRDNYGYTF	TGCAGCGTTGACCGGGATAACTATGGCTACACCTTC
TRBD2	TRBV28	TRBJ2-5	NA	CASNPTSGRAEETQYF	TGTGCCAGCAACCCGACCAGCGGGAGGGCCGAAGAGACCCAGTACTTC
NA	TRBV7-9	TRBJ2-3	few	CASSFGPRVDMYF	TGTGCCAGCAGCTTCGGACCGCGGGTTGACATGTATTTT